This T cell receptor (beta chain) was sequenced during a study of blood T cell repertoires in COVID-19 (dated by TCRdb to the early 2020s). About the study as a whole: Collaborator samples came from the United States, Italy and Spain and covered acute and convalescent phases of COVID-19. Where available, HLA class I and class II types were taken from metadata supplied by the sample provider and were not determined by assay-based typing. Sample metadata almost always included a de-identified subject ID, COVID-19 status, age in years and sex. Subjects who had been exposed to COVID-19, were actively infected with it, or had recovered from it provided the deeply sampled blood TCRbeta repertoires that made up the dataset. The repertoires were made available in a free public database intended to serve as a resource for research on the immune response to SARS-CoV-2. The material from the prospective study consisted of cDNA or gDNA derived from T cells, B-cell-depleted T cells, or PBMCs. The samples were drawn from two sources: the first 160 participants of the ongoing ImmuneRACE study, and 950 to 1,500 subjects contributed by 6 global collaborators. Findings and caveats that apply to the study as a whole: How much clinical and demographic metadata was included differed by source and by participant, and the metadata was provided uncurated.

Deletion took 4 bases off V and 4 bases off J, with a span of 10 bases between the germline ends. The CDR3 sequence holds 13 residues, the cysteine and phenylalanine included. The kept DNA is CDR3 alone, 39 bases in frame from the first base. CDR1 and CDR2, looked up from the germline V gene (reference sequence), are MNHEY and SMNVEV. Each collaborating institution followed its own protocols to collect whole blood in K2EDTA tubes. Collaborator samples were shipped for TCRbeta analysis as frozen whole blood, isolated PBMCs, or DNA extracted from either sample type. The immunoSEQ Assay, a bias-controlled multiplex PCR, was used to amplify TCRbeta CDR3 regions from genomic DNA. In the source study's methods: The number of nucleated cells in each sample was estimated from the amplification of reference gene primers within the assay. Sequence reads were collapsed and filtered to measure the absolute abundance of every unique TCRbeta CDR3 rearrangement. For each sample, productive Simpson clonality was calculated by taking the square root of Simpson's diversity index across productive rearrangements. This is the immuneACCESS table as TCRdb keeps it, with only in-frame sequences that have V and J called. A part of the clones is gone; compared with another copy, unresolved V genes explain less than half, and the rest is unexplained. The V and J calls and clone size come from that table; D and trimming were worked out from the DNA. For this sample the table gives about 200,000 clones, of which around three quarters were detected only once. Less than 7% of the sample goes to the ten largest clones.

In regard to this clone: The antigen it binds to is not known. Base qualities were left out, and no much larger clone turns up one base away.

This receptor chain uses TRBV27 and TRBJ2-5; TRBD2 is a weak D gene call, 6 bases matching. Sequencing was performed on peripheral blood. This sequence originates from a woman between 65 and 79 years old with acute or convalescent COVID-19. The nucleotide sequence reads TGTGCCAGCAGTTCCCTCGGGGGAGAGACCCAGTACTTC. Its protein product is CASSSLGGETQYF.